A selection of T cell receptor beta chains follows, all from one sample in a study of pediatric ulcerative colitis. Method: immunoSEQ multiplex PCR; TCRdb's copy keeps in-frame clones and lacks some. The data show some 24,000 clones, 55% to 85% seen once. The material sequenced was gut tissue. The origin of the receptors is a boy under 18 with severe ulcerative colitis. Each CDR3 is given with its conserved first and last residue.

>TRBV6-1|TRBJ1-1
CASSEMSPTAEAFF
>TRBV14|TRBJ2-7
CASSQDFSGTYEQYF
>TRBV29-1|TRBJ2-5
CSVPTSGLQETQYF
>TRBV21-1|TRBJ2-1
CASSKVLREPYNEQFF
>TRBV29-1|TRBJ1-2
CSSGHYGYTF
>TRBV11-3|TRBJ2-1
CASSLDPTAGVGDEQFF
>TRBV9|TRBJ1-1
CASSVAGGGTEAFF
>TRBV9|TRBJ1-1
CASSVDGGGTTEAFF
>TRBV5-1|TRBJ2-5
CASSDGLGGETQYF
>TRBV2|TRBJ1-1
CASSDLPQPRTDRNTEAFF
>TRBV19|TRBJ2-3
CASSIDSYTQYF
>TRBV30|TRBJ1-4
CAWSWEEKLFF
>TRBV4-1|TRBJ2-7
CASSQEGALELPYEQYF
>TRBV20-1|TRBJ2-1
CSASGNSEQFF
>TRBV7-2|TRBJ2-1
CASSPEPSGSLYNEQFF
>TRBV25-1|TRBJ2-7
CASSDGGPSYEQYF
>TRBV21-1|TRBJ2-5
CASRAPGVADRETQYF
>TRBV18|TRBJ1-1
CASSAGSPNLNTEAFF
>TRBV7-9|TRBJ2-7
CASSPPPGQAYEQYF
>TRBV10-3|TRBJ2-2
CAISEGTGVNTGELFF
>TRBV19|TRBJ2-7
CASSIEGGEQYF
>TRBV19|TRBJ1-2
CASSIEWQLYGYTF
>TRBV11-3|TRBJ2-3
CASSSKLAEPGDTQYF
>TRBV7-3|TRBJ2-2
CASSPLPGELFF
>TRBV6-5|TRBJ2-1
CATQGLAGYSEQFF
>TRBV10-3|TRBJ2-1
CAISALNEQFF
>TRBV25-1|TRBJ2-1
CASSELAGGPENEQFF
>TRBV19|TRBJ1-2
CASSTTGYGYTF
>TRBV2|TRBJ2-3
CASSGSGGTDTQYF
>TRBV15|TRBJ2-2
CATSTDGGKNTGELFF
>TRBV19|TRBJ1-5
CAHPKGSQHF
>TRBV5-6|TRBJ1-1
CASSLVQGEAFF